The 21 T cell receptor beta chains reported below all come from one sample, sequenced in a study of blood T cell repertoires in COVID-19. TCRdb keeps only in-frame clones here, not all; method: immunoSEQ multiplex PCR. The sample holds some 400,000 clones, approximately 90% seen once. The sequencing input was PBMCs or T cells enriched from blood (not recorded which). Receptor source: a woman aged 40 to 50 who had been exposed to COVID-19.

The V gene is TRBV9, the J gene TRBJ1-2, with TRBD1 identical over 12 bases. In germline, CDR1 is SGDLS, CDR2 YYNGEE. V lost 3 bases and J lost 5; bases outside the gene matches: 14. This CDR3 comprises 18 residues. The CDR3: CASSAGVGQGQGAYGYTF. The CDR3 DNA follows: TGTGCCAGCAGCGCCGGAGTTGGGCAGGGACAGGGGGCGTATGGCTACACCTTC.

The V gene is TRBV29-1, the J gene TRBJ1-3, with 9 positions matching TRBD1. CDR3 length: 15 amino acids. Germline V gives CDR1 SQVTM, CDR2 ANQGSEA. The ends lost 6 bases at V and 7 bases at J; junction bases unmatched: 13. The CDR3 nucleotides are TGCAGCGTCGCTAGACGGGACAGGGAGGGGAACACCATATATTTT. Its protein product is CSVARRDREGNTIYF. The full variable domain, with the rest looked up from reference TRBV29-1 and TRBJ1-3, is SAVISQKPSRDICQRGTSLTIQCQVDSQVTMMFWYRQQPGQSLTLIATANQGSEATYESGFVIDKFPISRPNLTFSTLTVSNMSPEDSSIYLCSVARRDREGNTIYFGEGSWLTVV.

The chain links TRBV24-1 to TRBJ1-3; D gene unclear. CDR1 is KGHDR, CDR2 SFDVKD, per germline. Between the trimmed V and J ends, which lost 6 bases and 4 bases, there was a span of 9 bases. The CDR3 covers 13 residues. The CDR3: CATSLGGGNTIYF. The CDR3 DNA is TGTGCCACCAGTCTGGGAGGGGGAAACACCATATATTTT.

This clone was seen a single time. V gene TRBV12-3 or TRBV12-4 combines with J gene TRBJ1-5; no reliable D call. Trimming took off 5 bases at V and 6 bases at J, with 8 bases between the two ends. The CDR3 runs to 12 residues. The CDR3 nucleotides read TGTGCCAGCAGTGCCCAGGTTCAGCCCCAGCATTTT. It is translated as CASSAQVQPQHF.

The V call is TRBV29-1, the J call TRBJ1-1, with D perhaps matching TRBD1 (5 bases). The V and J ends lost 1 base and 10 bases respectively, with 16 bases between them. Germline V CDR1 and CDR2: SQVTM, ANQGSEA. The CDR3 runs to 13 residues. The CDR3 spells CSVEVGGQGVAFF. CDR3 nucleotide sequence: TGCAGCGTTGAAGTAGGTGGGCAGGGTGTAGCTTTCTTT.

CDR3 amino acids: CASSKEKATGGYTF. DNA of the CDR3: TGTGCCAGCAGCAAAGAAAAGGCGACGGGTGGCTACACCTTC. V usage is TRBV21-1 and J usage is TRBJ1-2. TRBV21-1 is reported as a pseudogene. The CDR3 has 14 residues.

The gene calls are TRBV19 and TRBJ2-5; the D gene is possibly TRBD2 (5 bases). The ends were cut back, 0 bases at V and 6 bases at J, with 11 bases in the middle. This CDR3 contains 14 residues. Germline V gene sequence: CDR1 LNHDA, CDR2 SQIVND (reference sequence). CDR3 in amino acids: CASSIEAGRKTQYF. CDR3 bases: TGTGCCAGTAGTATAGAGGCGGGCAGGAAGACCCAGTACTTC.

The chain is built from TRBV3-1 (or the pseudogene TRBV3-2) and TRBJ2-7, with TRBD2 matching 12 bases. The CDR3 covers 16 residues. Germline-derived CDR1 and CDR2 are LGHDT and YNNKEL (reference sequence). The trim removed 5 bases at V and 4 bases at J, leaving 9 bases unmatched. In DNA, the CDR3 is TGTGCCAGCAGCGCCCCGGGACTAGCGGGCTTGTACGAGCAGTACTTC. Translation gives CASSAPGLAGLYEQYF.

The count of this clone is one. The chain combines TRBV6-1 with TRBJ2-7; 8 bases fit TRBD1. The CDR3 totals 14 residues. V lost 3 bases, J lost 5 bases, and 6 bases stayed unmatched. CDR1 MNHNS and CDR2 SASEGT come from the germline V gene. The CDR3 DNA is TGTGCCAGCAGTGAGACAGGGGATATCCACGAGCAGTACTTC. Its protein product is CASSETGDIHEQYF.

The rearrangement joins TRBV5-6 to TRBJ1-4; the D gene is possibly TRBD1 (5 bases). The V gene lost 4 bases and the J gene lost 0 bases, with 13 bases spanning the gap. CDR3 size: 16 residues. Germline V CDR1 and CDR2: SGHDT, YYEEEE. CDR3 loop: CASSEWGLATNEKLFF. The DNA of the CDR3 is TGTGCCAGCAGCGAGTGGGGCCTTGCAACTAATGAAAAACTGTTTTTT.

V and J are TRBV3-1 (or the pseudogene TRBV3-2) and TRBJ1-2; D unclear. The CDR3 extends over 15 amino acids. The germline gives CDR1 LGHDT, CDR2 YNNKEL (reference sequence). Trimming stripped 5 bases from V and 8 bases from J, with 21 bases between. The CDR3 protein is CASSFQDLPSMGYTF. The DNA of the CDR3 is TGTGCCAGCAGCTTCCAAGATCTACCCTCCATGGGCTACACCTTC.

This chain connects TRBV2 to TRBJ2-1; 9 nucleotides match TRBD1. The CDR3 is 15 amino acids. V lost 7 bases and J lost 5; bases outside the gene matches: 9. The germline V gene encodes CDR1 SNHLY and CDR2 FYNNEI. The DNA for the CDR3 is TGTGCCAGCAAGTCCGGGACAGGGATTAACAATGAGCAGTTCTTC. Residues: CASKSGTGINNEQFF.

J is TRBJ2-1 and V is TRBV12-3 or TRBV12-4; D not resolved. Trimming pared 2 bases from V and 6 bases from J, leaving 8 bases between. The CDR3 totals 13 residues. This chain's CDR3 is CASSLTLRNEQFF. The CDR3 coding sequence is TGTGCCAGCAGTTTAACGCTGCGCAATGAGCAGTTCTTC.

This chain connects TRBV6-2 or TRBV6-3 to TRBJ2-4; maybe TRBD1 (6 bases). V was pared by 5 bases and J by 9 bases, with 20 bases between. CDR1 and CDR2 (germline): MNHEY, SVGEGT. The CDR3 runs 15 residues. CDR3 bases: TGTGCCAGCAGTCAAGGACAGACCGTGGTAGGCATTCAGTACTTC. It yields the protein CASSQGQTVVGIQYF.

The gene calls are TRBV4-3 and TRBJ2-7; a weak D match, TRBD2 (5 bases). The CDR3 covers 15 residues. The germline V gene has CDR1 LGHNA and CDR2 YSLEER. Trimming stripped 0 bases from V and 5 bases from J, with 14 bases between. The chain's CDR3 is CASSQDLAIPNEQYF. The CDR3 coding sequence is TGCGCCAGCAGCCAAGATTTAGCGATACCCAACGAGCAGTACTTC.

The chain combines TRBV6-2 or TRBV6-3 with TRBJ1-5, with a weak D call TRBD1 (5 bases). The CDR3 contains 13 residues. Between the trimmed V and J ends, which lost 4 bases and 7 bases, there was a span of 11 bases. Looked up from germline, CDR1 is MNHEY and CDR2 is SVGEGT. In DNA, the CDR3 is TGTGCCAGCAGTTTCCAGGGTTTGCAGCCCCAGCATTTT. It encodes CASSFQGLQPQHF.

In its sample, this clone was seen a few times. The CDR3 is CASSLAGGRGYEQYF. As DNA, the CDR3 is TGTGCCAGCAGCTTGGCGGGGGGCAGAGGCTACGAGCAGTACTTC. V is TRBV5-6 and J is TRBJ2-7; TRBD2 is a possible D gene (7 bases). Deletions cut 0 bases from V and 3 bases from J, with 13 bases between. Germline loops: CDR1 SGHDT, CDR2 YYEEEE. This CDR3 region has 15 residues.

The chain is built from TRBV29-1 and TRBJ2-1; 8 nucleotides agree with TRBD2. V was pared by 4 bases and J by 0 bases, with 8 bases of the junction left unmatched. This CDR3 has 16 residues. Germline V CDR1 and CDR2: SQVTM, ANQGSEA. CDR3 sequence reads: CSVVGREISSYNEQFF. The CDR3 DNA is TGCAGCGTTGTCGGGAGGGAAATTAGCTCCTACAATGAGCAGTTCTTC.

This chain uses TRBV10-3 with TRBJ1-3; maybe TRBD1 (5 bases). CDR1 ENHRY and CDR2 SYGVKD come from the germline V gene. This CDR3 has 15 residues. V was cut by 3 bases and J by 2 bases, with 11 bases left in between. CDR3 bases: TGTGCCATCAGTGACCCCAGGGTGACTGGAAACACCATATATTTT. It codes for CAISDPRVTGNTIYF.

The rearrangement links TRBV2 to TRBJ2-7; D might be TRBD1 (5 bases). CDR1 SNHLY and CDR2 FYNNEI come from the germline V gene. Trimming removed 6 bases at V and 0 bases at J, with 12 bases between. The CDR3 runs 14 residues. The CDR3 loop reads CASSKTDHSYEQYF. DNA of the CDR3: TGTGCCAGCAGCAAGACAGACCACTCCTACGAGCAGTACTTC.

This CDR3 reads CASSSGQTWGYTF. Written as DNA, the CDR3 is TGTGCCAGCAGCTCAGGACAGACGTGGGGCTACACCTTC. J is TRBJ1-2 and V is TRBV7-2; possibly TRBD1 for D (6 bases). V was clipped by 4 bases and J by 8 bases, with 14 bases between them. This CDR3 contains 13 residues. The V gene's germline CDR1 is SGHTA and CDR2 FQGNSA.